This T cell receptor beta chain was sequenced in a study of metastatic and nonmetastatic thyroid tumors. About the study: The study looked at repertoires side by side in blood and in tumor or nodule tissue from malignant and benign thyroid patients.

In the original processing: It was from CDR3 differences across clinicopathological groups that a distant-metastasis classifier for papillary thyroid cancer was built. TCRdb re-clonotyped the PCR reads through MiXCR. Clone size and V and J calls follow TCRdb, not the original study. The sample holds tens of thousands of clones; about 13% are singletons and the top ten take 15% to 20%. Not a single patient had been given any form of treatment at any point before undergoing thyroid surgery. This clone was seen ten or more times. Sequencing input: blood. The clonotype comes from a female donor with papillary thyroid cancer or a benign thyroid nodule (not recorded which). Some clones in this sample may be carry-over from other donors' samples.

As DNA, the CDR3 is TGCGCCAGCAGCCAAGATTCGGGACCCGGGGGGCCGAACACTGAAGCTTTCTTT. Translation: CASSQDSGPGGPNTEAFF. The genes are TRBV4-1 and TRBJ1-1, with a weak D call TRBD1 (6 bases). Germline CDR1 MGHRA, CDR2 YSYEKL. This CDR3 is built from 18 residues. Trimming pared 0 bases from V and 1 base from J, leaving 18 bases between.